This TCR beta chain was retrieved from a study of blood T cell repertoires in COVID-19. Overall study: COVID-19 samples from acute and convalescent phases originated in the United States, Italy and Spain.

Study processing details: Cell counts per sample came from amplifying reference gene primers. This table comes from immunoSEQ multiplex PCR, and its TCRdb copy is limited to in-frame clones, with some not included. D and trimming come from the DNA, and the V and J calls and clone size come from that table. Here the sample spans roughly 120,000 clones, roughly 80% being singletons. The V and J ends lost 7 bases and 3 bases, in that order; junction bases with no gene match: 4. The germline gives CDR1 SNHLY, CDR2 FYNNEI. The CDR3 sequence is 14 residues long. Material for sequencing was peripheral blood. The source of this sequence is a woman aged 60 to 75 with acute or convalescent COVID-19. This chain joins TRBV2 and TRBJ2-1, with 9 bases that match TRBD1. The CDR3 region is CASNSGQGYNEQFF. The CDR3 nucleotides read TGTGCCAGCAACTCGGGACAGGGCTACAATGAGCAGTTCTTC.